A single sample is the source of the 20 T cell receptor beta chains below, sequenced in a study of cytomegalovirus exposure and HLA in healthy donors. Primers included in the PCR were 60 Vbeta and 13 Jbeta primers. This table comes from immunoSEQ multiplex PCR, and its TCRdb copy is limited to in-frame clones, with some not included. The data show 150,000 or so clones, around three quarters seen once. The specimen was PBMCs. The source of these receptors is a woman aged 45-65 years in good health and CMV-seropositive.

In its sample, this clone was seen once. The chain combines TRBV29-1 with TRBJ2-2; 8 bases align to TRBD1. J was trimmed by 6 bases and V by 8 bases; bases with no gene match: 8. Germline CDR1 and CDR2: SQVTM and ANQGSEA. The CDR3 loop spans 13 amino acids. The CDR3 bases are TGCAGCATCCGGACAGGGAGTGCCGGGGAGCTGTTTTTT. Its translation is CSIRTGSAGELFF.

This chain connects TRBV18 to TRBJ1-1; TRBD1 matches at 9 bases. Germline CDR1 reads KGHSH; CDR2 reads LQKENI. The V gene end was trimmed by 3 bases and the J gene end by 2 bases; junction bases not matched to a gene: 4. The CDR3 length is 15 residues. The CDR3 spells CASSPGTGRNTEAFF. The DNA of the CDR3 is TGTGCCAGCTCACCGGGGACAGGGCGTAACACTGAAGCTTTCTTT.

The chain recombines TRBV18 with TRBJ1-1; 8 positions match TRBD1. Germline V CDR1 and CDR2: KGHSH, LQKENI. Unmatched junction bases numbered 4, after V lost 4 bases and J lost 6 bases. The CDR3 has 13 amino acids. In DNA, the CDR3 is TGTGCCAGCTCACTGGGACAGGCGGCTGAAGCTTTCTTT. Its protein product is CASSLGQAAEAFF. Looking up the rest from reference TRBV18 and TRBJ1-1 gives the full variable domain: NAGVMQNPRHLVRRRGQEARLRCSPMKGHSHVYWYRQLPEEGLKFMVYLQKENIIDESGMPKERFSAEFPKEGPSILRIQQVVRGDSAAYFCASSLGQAAEAFFGQGTRLTVV.

The V gene is TRBV27, the J gene TRBJ2-2; D might be TRBD1 (6 bases). The germline gives CDR1 MNHEY, CDR2 SMNVEV (reference sequence). The CDR3 spans 16 residues. Trimming removed 1 base at V and 5 bases at J, with 14 bases between. The CDR3 loop reads CASSLYWNRETGELFF. CDR3 in DNA: TGTGCCAGCAGTTTATATTGGAACAGGGAGACCGGGGAGCTGTTTTTT.

The V call is TRBV21-1, the J call TRBJ1-1; the D call of TRBD1 is as the table states it, not checked on the DNA. TRBV21-1 is assigned pseudogene status. This CDR3 has 20 residues. Here the CDR3 reads CASSKVGDRGKGRANTEAFF. The DNA of the CDR3 is TGTGCCAGCAGCAAAGTTGGAGACAGGGGTAAAGGACGTGCGAACACTGAAGCTTTCTTT.

The chain has TRBV19 and TRBJ1-5, with 10 bases lining up with TRBD1. The trim removed 1 base at V and 6 bases at J, leaving 9 bases unmatched. The CDR3 loop spans 17 amino acids. Germline V gene data show CDR1 as LNHDA and CDR2 as SQIVND (reference sequence). In nucleotides, the CDR3 is TGTGCCAGTAGTATAGGGACGACAGGGGGCTTGGGTCAGCCCCAGCATTTT. The encoded protein is CASSIGTTGGLGQPQHF.

The chain uses TRBV4-1 and TRBJ2-1; 7 bases agree with TRBD2. The CDR3 runs 14 residues. Germline loops: CDR1 MGHRA, CDR2 YSYEKL. After removal of 0 bases from V and 8 bases from J, the junction contained 4 bases not matched to a gene. CDR3 region: CASSQDGGIYEQFF. The CDR3 DNA sequence: TGCGCCAGCAGCCAAGACGGGGGGATATATGAGCAGTTCTTC.

The rearrangement uses TRBV19 and TRBJ1-1, with 8 bases matching TRBD1. Trimming took 3 bases from V and 0 from J; bases not matched to a gene: 9. The CDR3 runs 17 residues. The germline V gene has CDR1 LNHDA and CDR2 SQIVND (reference sequence). The CDR3 nucleotides read TGTGCCAGTAGTATTCTCAACAGGGGGATGTTGAACACTGAAGCTTTCTTT. This translates into CASSILNRGMLNTEAFF.

This clone was recorded once. The chain links TRBV6-6 to TRBJ1-3; the D is unclear. Germline V gives CDR1 MNHNY, CDR2 SVGAGI (reference sequence). CDR3 length: 14 residues. V lost 10 bases, J lost 3 bases, and 16 bases lay in between. Here the CDR3 reads CAITLGRGGNTIYF. CDR3 DNA: TGTGCCATCACCCTCGGAAGAGGTGGAAACACCATATATTTT.

This rearrangement joins TRBV11-2 to TRBJ1-1; maybe TRBD1 (6 bases). V was cut by 5 bases and J by 10 bases, with 17 bases left in between. Germline loops: CDR1 SGHAT, CDR2 FQNNGV. The CDR3 sequence is 13 residues long. CDR3 in amino acids: CASSPQGGVVAFF. CDR3 nucleotide sequence: TGTGCCAGCAGCCCTCAAGGGGGGGTGGTAGCTTTCTTT.

The rearrangement joins TRBV7-3 to TRBJ2-3; 11 nucleotides align to TRBD2. The CDR3 covers 15 residues. Germline values: CDR1 SGHTA, CDR2 FQGTGA. The V segment lost 5 bases and the J segment 2 bases; nucleotides outside the gene matches: 3. CDR3: CASSATSGITDTQYF. The CDR3 coding sequence is TGTGCCAGCAGCGCGACTAGCGGGATCACAGATACGCAGTATTTT.

The rearrangement joins TRBV21-1 to TRBJ2-3; the table's D call TRBD2 went unverified against the DNA. TRBV21-1 is a pseudogene segment. CDR3 length equals 15 residues. The CDR3, as DNA: TGTGCCGTTACACCCGCGGGAGGGCGGACAGATACGCAGTATTTT. Translating gives CAVTPAGGRTDTQYF.

The rearrangement joins TRBV19 to TRBJ1-1; 7 bases map to TRBD1. Germline CDR1 reads LNHDA; CDR2 reads SQIVND (reference sequence). The length of the CDR3 is 13 residues. After removal of 6 bases from V and 3 bases from J, the junction contained 4 bases not matched to a gene. CDR3 bases: TGTGCCAGTAGCCCGACAGGGTACACTGAAGCTTTCTTT. It yields the protein CASSPTGYTEAFF.

The chain has TRBV27 and TRBJ2-7; 7 nucleotides line up with TRBD2. Trimming removed 4 bases from V and 3 bases from J; junction bases left unmatched: 3. This CDR3 region has 13 residues. Germline loops: CDR1 MNHEY, CDR2 SMNVEV (reference sequence). The CDR3 region is CASSYQRDYEQYF. The CDR3, as DNA: TGTGCCAGCAGTTACCAGCGGGACTACGAGCAGTACTTC.

This chain connects TRBV6-4 to TRBJ2-7; TRBD1 agrees at 8 bases. Unmatched junction bases numbered 6, after V lost 5 bases and J lost 6 bases. Germline V gene data show CDR1 as MRHNA and CDR2 as SNTAGT. The CDR3 extends over 13 amino acids. The CDR3 here is CASSLQGGSEQYF. In DNA, the CDR3 is TGTGCCAGCAGTCTACAGGGGGGCAGCGAGCAGTACTTC.

This chain connects TRBV9 to TRBJ2-2, with 11 nucleotides matching TRBD2. The CDR3 length is 17 residues. Germline V lookup: CDR1 SGDLS, CDR2 YYNGEE. V gave up 1 base and J gave up 2 bases; unmatched junction bases: 4. CDR3 in DNA: TGTGCCAGCAGCGTAACTAGCGGGAGTCCCAACACCGGGGAGCTGTTTTTT. It encodes CASSVTSGSPNTGELFF.

This clone was found once. The chain links TRBV13 to TRBJ1-6, with D uncertain. The CDR3 covers 13 residues. Trimming removed 6 bases from V and 9 bases from J, with 12 bases in between. Germline V gives CDR1 PRHDT, CDR2 FYEKMQ (reference sequence). CDR3 in amino acids: CASSTSMVSPLHF. The CDR3 nucleotides are TGTGCCAGCAGTACTTCCATGGTTTCACCCCTCCACTTT. Complete variable domain (other parts from reference TRBV13 and TRBJ1-6): AAGVIQSPRHLIKEKRETATLKCYPIPRHDTVYWYQQGPGQDPQFLISFYEKMQSDKGSIPDRFSAQQFSDYHSELNMSSLELGDSALYFCASSTSMVSPLHFGNGTRLTVT.

The V and J genes are TRBV20-1 and TRBJ1-1, with TRBD1 identical over 7 bases. CDR1 DFQATT and CDR2 SNEGSKA come from the germline V gene (reference sequence). CDR3 size: 11 residues. With V trimmed by 5 bases and J by 11 bases, 8 bases remained unmatched. CDR3 protein: CSALKTGTAFF. The CDR3 DNA reads as TGCAGTGCTCTTAAGACAGGGACGGCTTTCTTT.

The chain employs TRBV2 and TRBJ2-7; 8 bases align to TRBD1. Germline trimming cut 7 bases from V and 6 bases from J; bases unmatched to any gene: 11. Germline CDR1 SNHLY, CDR2 FYNNEI. The CDR3 extends over 14 amino acids. DNA of the CDR3: TGTGCCAGCATTGTCGGACAGGGTCCGGGCGAGCAGTACTTC. This sequence encodes CASIVGQGPGEQYF. The variable domain in full, completed from reference TRBV2 and TRBJ2-7, reads EPEVTQTPSHQVTQMGQEVILRCVPISNHLYFYWYRQILGQKVEFLVSFYNNEISEKSEIFDDQFSVERPDGSNFTLKIRSTKLEDSAMYFCASIVGQGPGEQYFGPGTRLTVT.

This chain connects TRBV7-2 to TRBJ1-1, with 9 bases aligning to TRBD1. CDR1 SGHTA and CDR2 FQGNSA come from the germline V gene. This CDR3 has 16 residues. The J segment lost 0 bases and the V segment lost 3 bases, leaving 5 bases of the junction unmatched. The CDR3 bases are TGTGCCAGCAGCTTCACAGGGGGCCGGATGAACACTGAAGCTTTCTTT. Its protein is CASSFTGGRMNTEAFF.